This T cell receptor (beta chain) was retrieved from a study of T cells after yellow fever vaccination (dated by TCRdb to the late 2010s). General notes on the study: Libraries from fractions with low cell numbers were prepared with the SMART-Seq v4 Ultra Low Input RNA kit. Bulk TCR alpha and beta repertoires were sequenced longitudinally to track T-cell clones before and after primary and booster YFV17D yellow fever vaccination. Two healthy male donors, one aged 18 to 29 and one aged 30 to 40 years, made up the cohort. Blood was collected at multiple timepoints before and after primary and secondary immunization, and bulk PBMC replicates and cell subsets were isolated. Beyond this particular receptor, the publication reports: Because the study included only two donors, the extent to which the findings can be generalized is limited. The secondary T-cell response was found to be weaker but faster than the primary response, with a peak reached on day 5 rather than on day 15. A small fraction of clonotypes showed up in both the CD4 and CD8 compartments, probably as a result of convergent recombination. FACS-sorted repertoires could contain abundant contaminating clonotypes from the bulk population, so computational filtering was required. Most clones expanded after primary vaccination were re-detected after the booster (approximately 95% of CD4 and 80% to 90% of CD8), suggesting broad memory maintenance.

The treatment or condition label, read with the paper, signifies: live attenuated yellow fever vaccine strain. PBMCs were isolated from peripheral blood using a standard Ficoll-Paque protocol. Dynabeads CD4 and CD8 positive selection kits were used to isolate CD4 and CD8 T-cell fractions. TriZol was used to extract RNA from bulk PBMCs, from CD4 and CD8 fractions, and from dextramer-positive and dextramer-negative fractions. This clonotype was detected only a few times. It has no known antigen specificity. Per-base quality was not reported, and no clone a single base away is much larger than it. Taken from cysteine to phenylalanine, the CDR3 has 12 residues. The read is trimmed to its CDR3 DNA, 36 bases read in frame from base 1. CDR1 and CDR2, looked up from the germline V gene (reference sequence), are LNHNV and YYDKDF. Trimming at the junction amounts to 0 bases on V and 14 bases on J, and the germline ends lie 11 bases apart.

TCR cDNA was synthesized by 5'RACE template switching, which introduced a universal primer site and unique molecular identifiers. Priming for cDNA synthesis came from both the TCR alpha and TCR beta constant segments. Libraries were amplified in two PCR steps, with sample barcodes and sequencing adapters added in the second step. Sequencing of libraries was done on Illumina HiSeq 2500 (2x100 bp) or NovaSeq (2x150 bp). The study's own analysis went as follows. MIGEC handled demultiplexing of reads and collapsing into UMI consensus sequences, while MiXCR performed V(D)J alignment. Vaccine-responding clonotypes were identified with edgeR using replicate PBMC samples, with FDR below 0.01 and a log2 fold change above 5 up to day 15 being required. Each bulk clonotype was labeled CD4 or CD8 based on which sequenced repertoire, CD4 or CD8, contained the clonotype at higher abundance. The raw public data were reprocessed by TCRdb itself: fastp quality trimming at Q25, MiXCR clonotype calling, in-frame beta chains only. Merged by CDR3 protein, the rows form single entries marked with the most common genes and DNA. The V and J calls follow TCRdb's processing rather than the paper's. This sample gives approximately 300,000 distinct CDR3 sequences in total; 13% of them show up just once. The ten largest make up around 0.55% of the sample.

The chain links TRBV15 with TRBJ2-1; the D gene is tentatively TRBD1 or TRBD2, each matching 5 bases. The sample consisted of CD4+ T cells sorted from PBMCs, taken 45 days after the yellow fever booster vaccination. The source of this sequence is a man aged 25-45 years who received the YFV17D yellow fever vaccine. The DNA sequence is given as TGTGCCACCAGCAGAGAGGGGGAAGGCAAGTTCTTC. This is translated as CATSREGEGKFF.